These 20 T cell receptor beta chains were all obtained from the same sample, sequenced in a study of radiation and T cells in renal cell carcinoma (dated by TCRdb to between 2020 and 2021). In the paper's terms, the time point label means: tumor resected at nephrectomy. The meaning of the sample's treatment or condition label: treatment-naive control, cytoreductive nephrectomy. Library creation used the immunoSEQ multiplex PCR assay. TCRdb's version of the immuneACCESS table is confined to in-frame rearrangements and falls short of the full clone set. An unresolved V gene accounts for under half of the shortfall where checked; the remainder is of unknown origin. The sample table lists 12,000 to 15,000 clones, 55% to 70% of them with a count of one. The ten most abundant clones make up 10% to 15% of the sample. The specimen was tumor tissue, collected from a patient whose treatment was nephrectomy without radiotherapy. Every receptor here comes from a man aged 45-60 years with renal cell carcinoma.

The genes are TRBV7-9 and TRBJ1-4; perhaps TRBD1 as D (5 bases). Trimming took 2 bases from V and 8 from J, leaving 12 bases between them. The CDR3 is 14 residues long. In germline, CDR1 is SEHNR, CDR2 FQNEAQ (reference sequence). The CDR3 sequence: CASSLLQGGEKLFF. The CDR3 DNA is TGTGCCAGCAGCTTATTGCAGGGAGGGGAAAAACTGTTTTTT.

In its sample, this clone was seen a few times. The rearrangement uses TRBV21-1 and TRBJ2-5; the tabulated D call, TRBD2, remains unverified against the DNA. TRBV21-1 is a pseudogene locus. The CDR3 extends over 15 amino acids. The chain's CDR3 is CASSKDVRFRETQYF. DNA for the CDR3: TGTGCCAGCAGCAAAGATGTGAGGTTTCGGGAGACCCAGTACTTC.

V and J are TRBV5-6 and TRBJ1-6; D remains unclear. The length of the CDR3 is 15 residues. V lost 2 bases and J lost 5, with 11 bases in between. Per germline, CDR1 SGHDT and CDR2 YYEEEE. The CDR3 region has the DNA TGTGCCAGCAGCTTTGGGGAGGTTGATAATTCACCCCTCCACTTT. This gives the protein CASSFGEVDNSPLHF.

This clone was found a few times. The genes are TRBV9 and TRBJ1-2, with D tentatively TRBD1 (5 bases). In germline, CDR1 is SGDLS, CDR2 YYNGEE. The V end was cut by 3 bases, the J end by 8 bases, with 11 bases between. The CDR3 loop spans 12 amino acids. CDR3 DNA sequence: TGTGCCAGCAGCGAGAGGGGCTTAGGCTACACCTTC. Residues: CASSERGLGYTF.

This clone has just a few counts. The rearrangement links TRBV16 to TRBJ1-4; the D gene is possibly TRBD1 (5 bases). The CDR3 is made up of 16 amino acids. V was pared by 7 bases and J by 3 bases, with 18 bases between. CDR1 KGHSY and CDR2 FQNENV come from the germline V gene. CDR3 nucleotides: TGTGCCAGCACCCCAGGCGGCAGGGTGGCTAATGAAAAACTGTTTTTT. Its translation: CASTPGGRVANEKLFF.

The chain employs TRBV5-5 and TRBJ2-7; 7 positions agree with TRBD1. This CDR3 region has 13 residues. Germline CDR1 reads SGHKS; CDR2 reads YYEKEE (reference sequence). V shed 1 base and J 3 bases; nucleotides not matched to a gene: 1. CDR3 residues: CASSLQGDYEQYF. The CDR3 DNA reads TGTGCCAGCAGCTTGCAGGGGGACTACGAGCAGTACTTC.

This clone was counted between two and nine times. The V gene is TRBV4-1, the J gene TRBJ1-2; 8 nucleotides line up with TRBD1. Trimming cost V 1 base and J 4 bases; bases outside gene matches: 8. The CDR3 sequence is 16 residues long. CDR1 and CDR2 (germline): MGHRA, YSYEKL. Here the CDR3 reads CASSQVLVDRGYGYTF. The CDR3 bases are TGCGCCAGCAGCCAAGTTTTGGTCGACAGGGGCTATGGCTACACCTTC.

This chain links TRBV5-1 with TRBJ2-1; tentative D call: TRBD1 (5 bases). Trimming left V 3 bases short and J 0 bases short, with 10 bases between. CDR3 size: 15 residues. In germline, CDR1 is SGHRS, CDR2 YFSETQ. The chain's CDR3 is CASSSTASSYNEQFF. The CDR3, as DNA: TGCGCCAGCAGCTCGACAGCCAGCTCCTACAATGAGCAGTTCTTC.

The chain carries TRBV5-1 and TRBJ1-2, with 7 bases that match TRBD1. The CDR3 extends over 12 amino acids. After removal of 6 bases from V and 6 bases from J, the junction contained 5 bases not matched to a gene. Germline V gene data show CDR1 as SGHRS and CDR2 as YFSETQ. CDR3 loop: CASTEGGNGYTF. The CDR3, as DNA: TGCGCCAGCACAGAAGGGGGCAATGGCTACACCTTC.

In this sample, this clone turned up a few times. The chain is built from TRBV5-1 and TRBJ1-4; TRBD1 matches 9 bases. Looked up from germline, CDR1 is SGHRS and CDR2 is YFSETQ. Germline trimming cut 1 base from V and 9 bases from J; bases unmatched to any gene: 7. The CDR3 is made up of 15 amino acids. CDR3 sequence reads: CASSLNTQGAQKLFF. The CDR3 DNA reads TGCGCCAGCAGCTTGAATACACAGGGGGCACAAAAACTGTTTTTT. Drawing the rest from reference TRBV5-1 and TRBJ1-4, the complete variable domain is KAGVTQTPRYLIKTRGQQVTLSCSPISGHRSVSWYQQTPGQGLQFLFEYFSETQRNKGNFPGRFSGRQFSNSRSEMNVSTLELGDSALYLCASSLNTQGAQKLFFGSGTQLSVL.

This rearrangement joins TRBV2 to TRBJ1-4; 10 positions agree with TRBD1. CDR1 and CDR2 from the germline V gene are SNHLY and FYNNEI. V was pared by 7 bases and J by 3 bases, with 5 bases of the junction left unmatched. The length of the CDR3 is 15 residues. Here the CDR3 DNA reads TGTGCCAGCAAGGGGACAGGGGCGGCTAATGAAAAACTGTTTTTT. Translating it yields CASKGTGAANEKLFF.

The CDR3 protein is CASSFRRGLTDTQYF. The CDR3 DNA reads TGTGCCAGCAGTTTTCGTCGGGGGCTTACAGATACGCAGTATTTT. The rearrangement joins TRBV27 to TRBJ2-3; D is perhaps TRBD1 or TRBD2 (6 bases each). Looked up from germline, CDR1 is MNHEY and CDR2 is SMNVEV (reference sequence). The CDR3 runs to 15 residues. V was trimmed by 3 bases and J by 3 bases, leaving 13 bases between them.

In its sample, this clone was seen a few times. The CDR3 protein is CASSLGLAGGRGTQYF. The CDR3 DNA is TGTGCCAGCAGCTTGGGACTAGCGGGGGGGCGAGGTACGCAGTATTTT. The chain carries TRBV5-6 and TRBJ2-3; 14 bases align to TRBD2. Germline values: CDR1 SGHDT, CDR2 YYEEEE. With V trimmed by 0 bases and J by 8 bases, 5 bases remained unmatched. The CDR3 has 16 residues.

This clone was found a few times. The V call is TRBV5-1, the J call TRBJ1-2, with a weak D call TRBD1 (6 bases). The CDR3 is made up of 13 amino acids. The V gene lost 4 bases and the J gene lost 5 bases, with 12 bases spanning the gap. Germline V gene data show CDR1 as SGHRS and CDR2 as YFSETQ. CDR3 coding DNA: TGCGCCAGCAGCCGGGGACACGGTTATGGCTACACCTTC. This codes for CASSRGHGYGYTF.

This rearrangement joins TRBV29-1 to TRBJ1-2; D possibly corresponds to TRBD1 (5 bases). Looked up from germline, CDR1 is SQVTM and CDR2 is ANQGSEA. Trimming pared 8 bases from V and 6 bases from J, leaving 13 bases between. The CDR3 has 11 residues. The CDR3: CSSRQGDGYTF. For the CDR3, the DNA is TGCAGCTCACGTCAGGGAGATGGCTACACCTTC.

By proportion, this clone is medium-sized. The J gene is TRBJ1-5, the V gene TRBV19; TRBD1 aligns across 9 bases. Trimming removed 6 bases from V and 6 bases from J; junction bases left unmatched: 6. The CDR3 has 14 amino acids. CDR1 and CDR2 from the germline V gene are LNHDA and SQIVND (reference sequence). CDR3 sequence reads: CASRLQGAAQPQHF. The CDR3 coding sequence is TGTGCCAGTAGGCTACAGGGGGCAGCTCAGCCCCAGCATTTT.

By sample share, this clone is medium-sized. The chain joins TRBV7-9 to TRBJ2-1; a possible D gene is TRBD2 (7 bases). The CDR3 is 15 residues long. Trimming pared 3 bases from V and 7 bases from J, leaving 16 bases between. Looked up from germline, CDR1 is SEHNR and CDR2 is FQNEAQ (reference sequence). The CDR3 sequence: CASSFSEGGHNEQFF. CDR3 coding DNA: TGTGCCAGCAGCTTTAGTGAGGGGGGGCATAATGAGCAGTTCTTC.

This chain connects TRBV10-2 to TRBJ1-4; the D gene is possibly TRBD1 (6 bases). From germline, CDR1 is WSHSY and CDR2 SAAADI. The CDR3 length is 13 residues. V was pared by 4 bases and J by 7 bases, with 10 bases between. The CDR3 here is CASSGGAGEKLFF. Written as DNA, the CDR3 is TGCGCCAGCAGTGGGGGGGCGGGTGAAAAACTGTTTTTT.

The chain is built from TRBV6-1 and TRBJ2-3; possible D gene TRBD2, 6 bases. Trimming cost V 8 bases and J 2 bases, with 17 bases left between them. CDR3 length equals 15 residues. Germline CDR1 MNHNS, CDR2 SASEGT. The CDR3 region is CASGEPAGLTDTQYF. The CDR3 DNA reads as TGTGCCAGCGGGGAGCCCGCGGGGCTCACAGATACGCAGTATTTT.

The chain carries TRBV6-5 and TRBJ1-2, with 7 positions matching TRBD1. The length of the CDR3 is 16 residues. V shed 4 bases, J shed 7 bases, and the junction held 15 bases outside the gene matches. CDR1 MNHEY and CDR2 SVGAGI come from the germline V gene. DNA for the CDR3: TGTGCCAGCAGTTCCTCTACAGGGGTAATTAGAGGTGGCTACACCTTC. Its protein product is CASSSSTGVIRGGYTF.